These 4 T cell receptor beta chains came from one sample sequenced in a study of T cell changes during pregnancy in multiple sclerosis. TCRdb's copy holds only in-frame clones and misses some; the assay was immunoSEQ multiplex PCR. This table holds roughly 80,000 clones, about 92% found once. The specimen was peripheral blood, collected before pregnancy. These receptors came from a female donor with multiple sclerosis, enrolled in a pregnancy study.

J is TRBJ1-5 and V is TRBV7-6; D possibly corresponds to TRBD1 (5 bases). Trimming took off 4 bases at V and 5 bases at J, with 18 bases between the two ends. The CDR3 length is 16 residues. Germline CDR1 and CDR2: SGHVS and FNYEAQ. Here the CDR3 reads CASSCPKQGFDQPQHF. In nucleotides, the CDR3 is TGTGCCAGCAGCTGCCCAAAGCAGGGTTTCGATCAGCCCCAGCATTTT.

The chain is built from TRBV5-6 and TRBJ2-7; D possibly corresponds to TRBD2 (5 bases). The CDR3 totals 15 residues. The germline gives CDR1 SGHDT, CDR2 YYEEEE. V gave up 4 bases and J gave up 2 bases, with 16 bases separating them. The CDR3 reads CASSVRSGFPYEQYF. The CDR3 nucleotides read TGTGCCAGCAGCGTAAGATCGGGGTTTCCCTACGAGCAGTACTTC. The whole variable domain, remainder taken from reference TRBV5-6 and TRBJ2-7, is DAGVTQSPTHLIKTRGQQVTLRCSPKSGHDTVSWYQQALGQGPQFIFQYYEEEERQRGNFPDRFSGHQFPNYSSELNVNALLLGDSALYLCASSVRSGFPYEQYFGPGTRLTVT.

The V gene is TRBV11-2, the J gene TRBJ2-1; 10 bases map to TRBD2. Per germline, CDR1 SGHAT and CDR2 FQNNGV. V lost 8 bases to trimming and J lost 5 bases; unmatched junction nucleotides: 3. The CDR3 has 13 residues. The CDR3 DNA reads TGTGCCAGCCGGCTAGCGGGGGACAATGAGCAGTTCTTC. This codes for CASRLAGDNEQFF.

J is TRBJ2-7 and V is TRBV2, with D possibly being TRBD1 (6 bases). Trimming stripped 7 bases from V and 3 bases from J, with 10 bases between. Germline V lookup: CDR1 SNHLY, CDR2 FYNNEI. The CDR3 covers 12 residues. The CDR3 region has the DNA TGTGCCAGCAAAGACAGGCGCTACGAGCAGTACTTC. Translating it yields CASKDRRYEQYF. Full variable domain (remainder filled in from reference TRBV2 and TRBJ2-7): EPEVTQTPSHQVTQMGQEVILRCVPISNHLYFYWYRQILGQKVEFLVSFYNNEISEKSEIFDDQFSVERPDGSNFTLKIRSTKLEDSAMYFCASKDRRYEQYFGPGTRLTVT.